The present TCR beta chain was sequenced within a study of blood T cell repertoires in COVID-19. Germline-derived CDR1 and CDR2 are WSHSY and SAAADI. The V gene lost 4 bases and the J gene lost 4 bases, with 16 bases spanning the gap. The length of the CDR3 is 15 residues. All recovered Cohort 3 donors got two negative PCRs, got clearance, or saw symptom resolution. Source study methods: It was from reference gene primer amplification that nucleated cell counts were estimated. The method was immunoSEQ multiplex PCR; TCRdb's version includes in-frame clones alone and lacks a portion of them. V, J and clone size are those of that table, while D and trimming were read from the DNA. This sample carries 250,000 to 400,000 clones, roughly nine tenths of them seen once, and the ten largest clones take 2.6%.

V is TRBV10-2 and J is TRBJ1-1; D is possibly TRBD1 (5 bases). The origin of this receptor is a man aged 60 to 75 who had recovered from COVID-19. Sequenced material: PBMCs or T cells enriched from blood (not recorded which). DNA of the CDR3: TGCGCCAGCAGTGGGGGAAGTCGGGGGGGCACTGAAGCTTTCTTT. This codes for CASSGGSRGGTEAFF.